This is a list of T cell receptor beta chains from one sample in a study of shared clonotypes between healthy human individuals. This table comes from immunoSEQ multiplex PCR, and its TCRdb copy is limited to in-frame clones, with some not included. The sample consists of about 2.2 million clones, 80% to 95% of them appearing once. Specimen: naive CD8+ T cells from PBMCs. These receptor sequences come from a man younger than 35 in good health. Some clones in this sample may be carry-over from other donors' samples. The CDR3 runs from the conserved cysteine through the conserved F or W. The D gene is left open where the match is weak. Some rows mark clone size as missing; the rest say once, few, many or name a class of expanded clone.

v_call	j_call	d_call	clone_size	cdr3_aa	cdr3_nt
TRBV7-9	TRBJ2-1	NA	NA	CASSLDLRTGRDNEQFF	TGTGCCAGCAGCTTAGATCTTAGAACAGGGAGGGACAATGAGCAGTTCTTC
TRBV6-5	TRBJ2-5	NA	NA	CASSERVGETQYF	TGTGCCAGCAGTGAGCGGGTCGGCGAGACCCAGTACTTC
TRBV19	TRBJ2-1	TRBD2	NA	CASSMIAGGFHEQFF	TGTGCCAGTAGTATGATAGCGGGAGGGTTCCATGAGCAGTTCTTC
TRBV9	TRBJ2-7	NA	NA	CASSPGEYYEQYF	TGTGCCAGCAGCCCGGGAGAGTACTACGAGCAGTACTTC
TRBV28	TRBJ2-7	NA	NA	CASGRPYEQYF	TGTGCCAGCGGGAGGCCCTACGAGCAGTACTTC
TRBV7-9	TRBJ2-7	TRBD1	NA	CASSSTGTEAYEQYF	TGTGCCAGCAGCTCTACCGGGACAGAAGCCTACGAGCAGTACTTC
TRBV11-2	TRBJ1-3	TRBD1	NA	CASSPRPGDRNSGNTIYF	TGTGCCAGCAGCCCGAGACCGGGGGACAGGAACTCTGGAAACACCATATATTTT
TRBV27	TRBJ1-4	TRBD1	NA	CASSPRGRTNEKLFF	TGTGCCAGCAGTCCAAGGGGGCGAACTAATGAAAAACTGTTTTTT
TRBV9	TRBJ2-7	TRBD2	NA	CASSVEREVPGEQYF	TGTGCCAGCAGCGTAGAGCGGGAGGTCCCGGGCGAGCAGTACTTC
TRBV13	TRBJ1-1	NA	NA	CASSVTGLERGKAFF	TGTGCCAGCAGCGTAACCGGGCTTGAGAGGGGGAAAGCTTTCTTT
TRBV7-9	TRBJ1-1	TRBD1	NA	CASSWDRAGLEAFF	TGTGCCAGCAGCTGGGACAGGGCCGGCCTTGAAGCTTTCTTT
TRBV4-3	TRBJ1-1	NA	NA	CASSQGWNTEAFF	TGCGCCAGCAGCCAAGGCTGGAACACTGAAGCTTTCTTT
TRBV28	TRBJ2-3	TRBD2	NA	CASSRRGGKADTQYF	TGTGCCAGCAGCCGGAGGGGAGGGAAGGCAGATACGCAGTATTTT
TRBV5-1	TRBJ2-7	NA	NA	CASSLRMSYEQYF	TGCGCCAGCAGCTTGCGGATGAGTTACGAGCAGTACTTC
TRBV27	TRBJ1-3	NA	NA	CASSTGNTIYF	TGTGCCAGCAGTACGGGAAACACCATATATTTT
TRBV7-8	TRBJ2-7	NA	once	CASSYRGGAYEQYF	TGTGCCAGCAGCTACAGAGGGGGGGCCTACGAGCAGTACTTC
TRBV11-2	TRBJ1-2	NA	NA	CASSLGQYGYTF	TGTGCCAGCAGCTTAGGACAATATGGCTACACCTTC
TRBV27	TRBJ2-3	NA	NA	CASSPRWGGTDTQYF	TGTGCCAGCAGTCCGCGGTGGGGTGGCACAGATACGCAGTATTTT
TRBV6-1	TRBJ1-5	NA	NA	CASSESFGGSGQPQHF	TGTGCCAGCAGTGAAAGTTTTGGGGGGTCTGGTCAGCCCCAGCATTTT
TRBV27	TRBJ2-7	TRBD1	NA	CASRDTGTGSYEQYF	TGTGCCAGCAGGGACACCGGGACAGGGTCCTACGAGCAGTACTTC
TRBV5-8	TRBJ1-2	NA	NA	CASSLVAPVYGYTF	TGTGCCAGCAGCTTGGTCGCCCCGGTATATGGCTACACCTTC
TRBV5-1	TRBJ1-1	TRBD1	once	CASSFDRAAEAFF	TGCGCCAGCAGCTTTGACAGGGCGGCTGAAGCTTTCTTT
TRBV27	TRBJ2-7	TRBD1	NA	CASSYTGAYEQYF	TGTGCCAGCAGTTATACAGGGGCCTACGAGCAGTACTTC
TRBV4-3	TRBJ2-1	TRBD1	NA	CASSQDGDRGPDNEQFF	TGCGCCAGCAGCCAAGACGGGGACAGGGGCCCAGACAATGAGCAGTTCTTC
TRBV4-2	TRBJ2-2	NA	NA	CASSQGLVLAGELFF	TGTGCCAGCAGCCAAGGACTAGTGCTAGCCGGGGAGCTGTTTTTT
TRBV7-8	TRBJ2-5	NA	NA	CASSFRKGQETQYF	TGTGCCAGCAGCTTCCGAAAGGGCCAAGAGACCCAGTACTTC
TRBV27	TRBJ2-7	NA	NA	CASSLSKATEQYF	TGTGCCAGCAGTTTATCGAAGGCTACCGAGCAGTACTTC
TRBV7-8	TRBJ2-1	TRBD2	NA	CASSSVGGRAAINEQFF	TGTGCCAGCAGCTCCGTGGGCGGGAGGGCCGCCATAAATGAGCAGTTCTTC
TRBV2	TRBJ1-3	NA	NA	CASSEGGLEGNTIYF	TGTGCCAGCAGTGAAGGGGGGCTCGAGGGAAACACCATATATTTT